A single sample is the source of the 13 T cell receptor beta chains below, sequenced in a study of T cell changes during pregnancy in multiple sclerosis. The method was immunoSEQ multiplex PCR; TCRdb's version includes in-frame clones alone and lacks a portion of them. The table has about 50,000 clones, 75% to 95% seen once. The material sequenced was CD8+ T cells from peripheral blood mononuclear cells, taken after pregnancy. These receptors were collected from a female donor with multiple sclerosis, enrolled in a pregnancy study.

The rearrangement links TRBV5-6 to TRBJ2-5, with 8 bases fitting TRBD2. There are 18 residues in the CDR3. V was pared by 2 bases and J by 0 bases, with 12 bases of the junction left unmatched. CDR1 and CDR2 from the germline V gene are SGHDT and YYEEEE. In DNA form, the CDR3 reads TGTGCCAGCAGCTTAGGTAGCGGGGATCTCCTGTACCAAGAGACCCAGTACTTC. Translated: CASSLGSGDLLYQETQYF.

This chain joins TRBV4-3 and TRBJ1-1; D call uncertain. Germline CDR1 and CDR2: LGHNA and YSLEER. Trimming took off 1 base at V and 1 base at J, with 10 bases between the two ends. This CDR3 region has 15 residues. The CDR3 bases are TGCGCCAGCAGCCAAGCCCGGACTGCGAACACTGAAGCTTTCTTT. Amino acid sequence: CASSQARTANTEAFF.

The V gene is TRBV9, the J gene TRBJ1-3; tentative D call: TRBD1 (5 bases). V lost 3 bases to trimming and J lost 8 bases, with 15 bases between them. CDR1 and CDR2 (germline): SGDLS, YYNGEE. The CDR3 runs to 14 residues. The CDR3 spells CASSAGTSSDTIYF. Here the CDR3 DNA reads TGTGCCAGCAGCGCGGGGACTTCCTCCGACACCATATATTTT.

In this sample, this clone turned up many times. The chain couples TRBV11-3 to TRBJ2-3; 10 positions agree with TRBD2. This CDR3 contains 16 residues. Germline CDR1 is SGHNT and CDR2 is YENEEA. V lost 3 bases, J lost 2 bases, and 5 bases stayed unmatched. This CDR3 reads CASSLLAGDYTDTQYF. DNA of the CDR3: TGTGCCAGCAGCTTGCTAGCGGGGGACTACACAGATACGCAGTATTTT.

V and J are TRBV5-4 and TRBJ2-7; D is perhaps TRBD2 (6 bases). This CDR3 is 15 amino acids long. With 3 bases removed from V and 0 bases from J, the gap between germline ends came to 13 bases. The germline V gene has CDR1 SGHNT and CDR2 YYREEE (reference sequence). In nucleotides, the CDR3 is TGTGCCAGCAGCTACCGGGACTCGAGCTCCTACGAGCAGTACTTC. This translates into CASSYRDSSSYEQYF. The full variable domain, in which reference TRBV5-4 and TRBJ2-7 provide the parts outside the CDR3, is ETGVTQSPTHLIKTRGQQVTLRCSSQSGHNTVSWYQQALGQGPQFIFQYYREEENGRGNFPPRFSGLQFPNYSSELNVNALELDDSALYLCASSYRDSSSYEQYFGPGTRLTVT.

The rearrangement joins TRBV7-2 to TRBJ1-4, with D possibly being TRBD1 (5 bases). This CDR3 is 14 amino acids long. CDR1 and CDR2 (germline): SGHTA, FQGNSA. With 5 bases removed from V and 5 bases from J, the gap between germline ends came to 12 bases. CDR3 bases: TGTGCCAGCAGCGTGGGGCAGGGCAATGAAAAACTGTTTTTT. It codes for CASSVGQGNEKLFF.

This chain links TRBV27 with TRBJ2-2; D might be TRBD1 (5 bases). Germline values: CDR1 MNHEY, CDR2 SMNVEV (reference sequence). The ends were cut back, 5 bases at V and 2 bases at J, with 9 bases in the middle. The CDR3 contains 14 residues. The CDR3 loop reads CASSPGLNTGELFF. DNA for the CDR3: TGTGCCAGCAGTCCAGGGCTTAACACCGGGGAGCTGTTTTTT.

The chain couples TRBV11-2 to TRBJ2-1, with TRBD1 identical over 7 bases. Trimming cost V 1 base and J 4 bases; bases outside gene matches: 13. CDR1 is SGHAT, CDR2 FQNNGV, per germline. The CDR3 consists of 18 residues. CDR3 sequence (DNA): TGTGCCAGCAGCTTAGTCGGGCCGGGACAGAGGTTATACAATGAGCAGTTCTTC. This encodes CASSLVGPGQRLYNEQFF. The full variable domain, in which reference TRBV11-2 and TRBJ2-1 provide the parts outside the CDR3, is EAGVAQSPRYKIIEKRQSVAFWCNPISGHATLYWYQQILGQGPKLLIQFQNNGVVDDSQLPKDRFSAERLKGVDSTLKIQPAKLEDSAVYLCASSLVGPGQRLYNEQFFGPGTRLTVL.

The chain carries TRBV4-1 and TRBJ2-2, with D possibly being TRBD1 (5 bases). The germline V and J ends were trimmed by 6 bases and 3 bases, with 11 bases remaining between them. The CDR3 consists of 14 residues. In germline, CDR1 is MGHRA, CDR2 YSYEKL. The CDR3 protein is CASRQVVDTGELFF. The CDR3 DNA reads as TGCGCCAGCAGACAGGTCGTGGACACCGGGGAGCTGTTTTTT.

The chain carries TRBV29-1 and TRBJ1-2; 9 nucleotides align to TRBD1. The CDR3 is made up of 14 amino acids. The V and J ends lost 5 bases and 8 bases, in that order; junction bases with no gene match: 12. CDR1 is SQVTM, CDR2 ANQGSEA, per germline. The chain's CDR3 is CSVYPAGQGNGYTF. The CDR3 nucleotides are TGCAGCGTTTATCCAGCGGGACAGGGAAACGGCTACACCTTC.

The chain recombines TRBV7-6 with TRBJ2-7, with a tentative D call TRBD2 (6 bases). This CDR3 contains 15 residues. Germline-derived CDR1 and CDR2 are SGHVS and FNYEAQ. The V end lost 1 base, the J end lost 3 bases, and 13 bases lay between the germline ends. This CDR3 is CASSLGAGTFYEQYF. The CDR3 nucleotides read TGTGCCAGCAGCTTAGGGGCAGGGACTTTCTACGAGCAGTACTTC.

The chain joins TRBV7-6 to TRBJ2-1; a possible D gene is TRBD2 (5 bases). Germline loops: CDR1 SGHVS, CDR2 FNYEAQ. V lost 4 bases and J lost 7, with 8 bases in between. There are 12 residues in the CDR3. The CDR3 DNA is TGTGCCAGCAGCTCCCTAGCAAATGAGCAGTTCTTC. As protein: CASSSLANEQFF.

V usage is TRBV6-5 and J usage is TRBJ1-2; D is ambiguous. The germline gives CDR1 MNHEY, CDR2 SVGAGI. With 3 bases removed from V and 7 bases from J, the gap between germline ends came to 12 bases. The CDR3 sequence is 13 residues long. The CDR3: CASSYMAEGGYTF. As DNA, the CDR3 is TGTGCCAGCAGTTATATGGCAGAGGGTGGCTACACCTTC.